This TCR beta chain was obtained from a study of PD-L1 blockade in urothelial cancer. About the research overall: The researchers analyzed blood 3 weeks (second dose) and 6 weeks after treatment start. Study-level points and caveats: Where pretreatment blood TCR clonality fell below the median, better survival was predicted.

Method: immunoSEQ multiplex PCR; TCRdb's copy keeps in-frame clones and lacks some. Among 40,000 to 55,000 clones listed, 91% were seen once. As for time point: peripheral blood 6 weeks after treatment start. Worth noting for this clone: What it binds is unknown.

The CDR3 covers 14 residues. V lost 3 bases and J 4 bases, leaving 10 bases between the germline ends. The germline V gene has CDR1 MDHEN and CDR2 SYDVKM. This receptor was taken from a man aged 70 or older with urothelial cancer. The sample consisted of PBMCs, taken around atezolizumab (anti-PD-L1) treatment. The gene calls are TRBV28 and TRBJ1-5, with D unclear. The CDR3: CASSFPQRNQPQHF. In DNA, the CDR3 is TGTGCCAGCAGTTTCCCGCAGAGGAATCAGCCCCAGCATTTT.